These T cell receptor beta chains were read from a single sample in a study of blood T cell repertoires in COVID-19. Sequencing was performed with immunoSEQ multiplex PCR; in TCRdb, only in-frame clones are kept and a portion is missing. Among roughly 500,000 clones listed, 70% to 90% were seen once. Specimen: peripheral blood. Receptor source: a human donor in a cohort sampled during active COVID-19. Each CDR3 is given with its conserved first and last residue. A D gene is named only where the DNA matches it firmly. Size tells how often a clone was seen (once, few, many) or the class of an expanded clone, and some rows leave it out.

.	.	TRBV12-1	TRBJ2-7	CASRAGGPSYEQYF	TGTGCCAGCAGGGCGGGAGGCCCTTCCTACGAGCAGTACTTC
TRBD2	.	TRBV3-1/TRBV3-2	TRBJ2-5	CATGLAGIIGVTQYF	TGTGCCACCGGACTAGCGGGAATCATCGGGGTGACCCAGTACTTC
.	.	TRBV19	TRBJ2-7	CASSRDIAPGEQYF	TGTGCCAGTAGTCGTGACATCGCCCCGGGGGAGCAGTACTTC
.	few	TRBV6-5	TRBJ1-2	CATGVNYGYTF	TGTGCCACCGGAGTTAACTATGGCTACACCTTC
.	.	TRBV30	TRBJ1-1	CAWALGAEAFF	TGTGCCTGGGCCCTCGGGGCTGAAGCTTTCTTT
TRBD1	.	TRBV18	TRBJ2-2	CASSRYNGQDTGELFF	TGTGCCAGCTCCCGATACAATGGACAGGACACCGGGGAGCTGTTTTTT
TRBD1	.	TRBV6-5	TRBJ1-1	CASSYRRRGLTEAFF	TGTGCCAGCAGTTACCGGCGCAGGGGGCTAACTGAAGCTTTCTTT
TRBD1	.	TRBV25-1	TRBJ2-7	CASKDRASPYEQYF	TGTGCCAGCAAGGACAGGGCTTCACCCTACGAGCAGTACTTC
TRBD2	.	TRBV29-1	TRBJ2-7	CSAGRLAGGDEQYF	TGCAGCGCCGGAAGGCTAGCGGGAGGGGACGAGCAGTACTTC
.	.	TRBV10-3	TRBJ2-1	CAIQGSYNEQFF	TGTGCCATACAGGGCTCCTACAATGAGCAGTTCTTC
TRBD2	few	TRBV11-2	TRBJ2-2	CASSYTIAGGGTGELFF	TGTGCCAGCAGCTACACCATAGCGGGAGGTGGGACCGGGGAGCTGTTTTTT
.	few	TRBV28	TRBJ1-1	CASSLNREAFF	TGTGCCAGCAGTTTAAACAGGGAGGCTTTCTTT
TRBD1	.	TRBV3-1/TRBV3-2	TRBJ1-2	CASSRTGTGRNYGYTF	TGTGCCAGCAGCCGAACCGGGACAGGCCGAAACTATGGCTACACCTTC
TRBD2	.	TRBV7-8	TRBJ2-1	CASSLRREASNEQFF	TGTGCCAGCAGCTTAAGGCGGGAGGCTAGCAATGAGCAGTTCTTC
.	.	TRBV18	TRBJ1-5	CASSPTGASNQPQHF	TGTGCCAGCTCACCAACGGGTGCGAGCAATCAGCCCCAGCATTTT
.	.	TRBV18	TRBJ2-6	CASSPAGTSGANVLTF	TGTGCCAGCTCACCAGCGGGGACCTCTGGGGCCAACGTCCTGACTTTC
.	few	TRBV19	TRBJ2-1	CASRGPGLGLEFF	TGTGCCAGTAGAGGACCGGGACTGGGGTTAGAGTTCTTC
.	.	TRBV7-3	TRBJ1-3	CASSANLRTDPGNTIYF	TGTGCCAGCAGCGCAAATCTACGGACTGACCCTGGAAACACCATATATTTT
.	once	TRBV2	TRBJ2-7	CASSEASGSYEQYF	TGTGCCAGCAGTGAAGCCAGCGGCTCCTACGAGCAGTACTTC
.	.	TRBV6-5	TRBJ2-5	CASTSRQRQETQYF	TGTGCCAGCACCTCAAGACAGAGACAAGAGACCCAGTACTTC
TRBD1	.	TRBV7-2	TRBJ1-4	CASSLQRQGEELFF	TGTGCCAGCAGCCTACAGAGACAGGGGGAAGAACTGTTTTTT
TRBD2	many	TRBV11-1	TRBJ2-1	CASSLLGGSEQFF	TGTGCCAGCAGCTTACTGGGGGGGAGTGAGCAGTTCTTC
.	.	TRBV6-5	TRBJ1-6	CASRTASYNSPLHF	TGTGCCAGCCGGACAGCCTCCTATAATTCACCCCTCCACTTT
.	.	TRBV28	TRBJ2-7	CASFRGSPYEQYF	TGTGCCAGCTTCCGGGGTTCCCCCTACGAGCAGTACTTC
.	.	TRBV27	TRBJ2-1	CASSSPRERAENEQFF	TGTGCCAGCAGTTCGCCTCGGGAGAGGGCGGAAAATGAGCAGTTCTTC
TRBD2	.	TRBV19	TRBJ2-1	CASSKAAASGRTYNEQFF	TGTGCCAGTAGTAAGGCTGCGGCTAGCGGACGGACCTACAATGAGCAGTTCTTC
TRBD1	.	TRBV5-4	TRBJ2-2	CASSVRQGLGVSGELFF	TGTGCCAGCAGCGTTAGACAGGGCCTGGGTGTGTCCGGGGAGCTGTTTTTT
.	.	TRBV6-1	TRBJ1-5	CASSDGRVGQPQHF	TGTGCCAGCAGTGACGGCAGGGTAGGACAGCCCCAGCATTTT
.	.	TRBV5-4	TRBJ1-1	CASSHKTGFGTEAFF	TGTGCCAGCAGCCATAAGACAGGATTCGGCACTGAAGCTTTCTTT
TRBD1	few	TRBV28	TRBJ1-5	CGSETGVNQPQHF	TGTGGCTCCGAGACAGGGGTTAATCAGCCCCAGCATTTT